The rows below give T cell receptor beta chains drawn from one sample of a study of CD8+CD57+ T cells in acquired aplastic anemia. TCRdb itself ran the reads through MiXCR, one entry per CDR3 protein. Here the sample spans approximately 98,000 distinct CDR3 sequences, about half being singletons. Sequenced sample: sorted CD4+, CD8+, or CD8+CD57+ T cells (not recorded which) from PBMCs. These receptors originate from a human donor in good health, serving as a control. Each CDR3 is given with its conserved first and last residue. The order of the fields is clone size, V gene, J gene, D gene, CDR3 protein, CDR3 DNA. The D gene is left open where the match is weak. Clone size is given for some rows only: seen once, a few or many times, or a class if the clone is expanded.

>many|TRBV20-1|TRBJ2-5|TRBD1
CSARGDRGQETQYF
TGCAGTGCTAGAGGGGACAGGGGGCAAGAGACCCAGTACTTC
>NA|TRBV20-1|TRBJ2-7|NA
CSAPDSRSYEQYF
TGCAGTGCCCCGGACAGCCGTTCCTACGAGCAGTACTTC
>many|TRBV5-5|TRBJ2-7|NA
CASSLRDDSYEQYF
TGTGCCAGCAGCTTGAGGGACGACTCCTACGAGCAGTACTTC
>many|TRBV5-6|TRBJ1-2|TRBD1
CASSHQGVMFDGYTF
TGTGCCAGCAGCCACCAGGGGGTGATGTTCGATGGCTACACCTTC
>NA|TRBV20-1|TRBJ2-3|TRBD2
CSARGGLAGDTQYF
TGCAGTGCTAGGGGGGGGCTAGCGGGAGATACGCAGTATTTT
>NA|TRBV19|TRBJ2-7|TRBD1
CASSPRTGFDEQYF
TGTGCCAGTAGTCCTAGGACAGGGTTCGACGAGCAGTACTTC
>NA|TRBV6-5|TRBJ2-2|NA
CASSYIGGELFF
TGTGCCAGCAGTTATATAGGCGGGGAGCTGTTTTTT
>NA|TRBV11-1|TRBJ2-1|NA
CASSRTVGPSNEQFF
TGTGCCAGCAGTCGGACAGTCGGTCCCTCCAATGAGCAGTTCTTC
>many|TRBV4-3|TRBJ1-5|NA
CASSQGAYSNQPQHF
TGCGCCAGCAGCCAGGGGGCCTATAGCAATCAGCCCCAGCATTTT
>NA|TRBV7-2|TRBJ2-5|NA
CASSRETVETQYF
TGTGCCAGCAGCCGTGAGACAGTAGAGACCCAGTACTTC
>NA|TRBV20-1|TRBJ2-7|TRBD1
CSARDRGGSSYEQYF
TGCAGTGCAAGGGACAGGGGCGGGAGCTCCTACGAGCAGTACTTC
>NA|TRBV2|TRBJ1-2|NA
CASRGDGNCGYTF
TGTGCCAGCAGGGGGGACGGTAACTGTGGCTACACCTTC
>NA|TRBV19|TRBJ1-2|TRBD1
CASSTPGTVARYGYTF
TGTGCCAGTAGTACCCCAGGGACAGTAGCTAGGTATGGCTACACCTTC
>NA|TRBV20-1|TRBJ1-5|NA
CSARDLGGDSNQPQHF
TGCAGTGCTAGAGATTTAGGGGGGGATAGCAATCAGCCCCAGCATTTT
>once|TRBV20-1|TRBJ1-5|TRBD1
CSAADRGDVQPQHF
TGCAGTGCTGCCGACAGGGGGGATGTTCAGCCCCAGCATTTT
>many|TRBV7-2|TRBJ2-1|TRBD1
CASSLAWDRTDNEQFF
TGTGCCAGCAGCTTAGCATGGGACAGGACGGACAATGAGCAGTTCTTC
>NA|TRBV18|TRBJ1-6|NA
CASSPFGIILYNSPLRF
TGTGCCAGCTCACCTTTTGGGATTATTCTATATAATTCACCCCTCCGCTTT
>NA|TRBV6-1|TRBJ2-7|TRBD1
CASSGTGTASF
TGTGCCAGCAGTGGGACAGGGACGGCAAGCTTC
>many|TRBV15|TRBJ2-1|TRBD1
CATSREGTGLYNEQFF
TGTGCCACCAGCAGAGAAGGGACAGGGTTATACAATGAGCAGTTCTTC
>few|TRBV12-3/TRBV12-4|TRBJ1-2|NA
CASRTQGSGYTF
TGTGCCAGCAGAACCCAAGGGAGTGGCTACACCTTC